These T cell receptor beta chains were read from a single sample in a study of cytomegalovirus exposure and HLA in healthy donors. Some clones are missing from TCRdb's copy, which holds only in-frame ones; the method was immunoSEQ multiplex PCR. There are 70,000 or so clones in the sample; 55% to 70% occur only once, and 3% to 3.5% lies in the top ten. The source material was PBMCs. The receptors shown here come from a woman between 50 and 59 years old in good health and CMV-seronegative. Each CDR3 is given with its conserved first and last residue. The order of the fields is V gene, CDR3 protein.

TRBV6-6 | CATPTGGGYGYTF
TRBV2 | CASSEGQGRGYTF
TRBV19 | CASSIWREGNQPQHF
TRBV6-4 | CASSEEGSGANVLTF
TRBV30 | CAWSVGGRGWTNEKLFF
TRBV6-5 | CASRRQGDDQPQHF
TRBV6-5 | CASSYSGQGRGYTF
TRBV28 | CASSKGLAGQETQYF
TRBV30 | CAWSQGYEKLFF
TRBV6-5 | CASSRDTLNTEAFF
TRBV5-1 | CASSLGLARPYNEQFF
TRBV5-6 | CASSSGLSYEQYF
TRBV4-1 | CASEAPGLAGREETQYF
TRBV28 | CASTVSNQPQHF
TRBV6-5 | CASSPPGLDTQYF
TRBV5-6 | CASSFIGQVDQPQHF
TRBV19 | CASSFPGTPGGYGYTF
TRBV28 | CASSLYGRSYGYTF
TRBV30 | CAWSARGNYEQYF
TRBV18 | CASSPPSGRINQPQHF
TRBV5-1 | CASSRTSSTDTQYF
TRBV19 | CASRLQGGERQPQHF
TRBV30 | CAWSVRGFKANEKLFF
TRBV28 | CASSLQGTEFYSNQPQHF
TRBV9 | CASSGGTSLDTQYF
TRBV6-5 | CASRDGGAETQYF
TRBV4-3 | CASSHTKGRGQDEQYF